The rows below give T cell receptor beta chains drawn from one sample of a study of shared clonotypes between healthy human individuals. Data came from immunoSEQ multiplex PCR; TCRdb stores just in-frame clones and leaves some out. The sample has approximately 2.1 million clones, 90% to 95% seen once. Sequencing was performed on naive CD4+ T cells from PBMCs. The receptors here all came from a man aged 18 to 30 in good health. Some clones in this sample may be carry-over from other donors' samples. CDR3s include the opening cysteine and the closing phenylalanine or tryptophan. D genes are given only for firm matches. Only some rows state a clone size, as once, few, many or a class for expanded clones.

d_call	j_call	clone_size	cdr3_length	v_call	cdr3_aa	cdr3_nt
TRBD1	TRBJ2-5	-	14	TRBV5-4	CASSTGTDQETQYF	TGTGCCAGCAGCACCGGGACAGATCAAGAGACCCAGTACTTC
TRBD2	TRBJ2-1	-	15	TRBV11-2	CASSATSGRYNEQFF	TGTGCCAGCAGCGCTACTAGCGGGAGGTACAATGAGCAGTTCTTC
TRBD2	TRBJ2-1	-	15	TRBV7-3	CASSPWTSSVNEQFF	TGTGCCAGCAGCCCATGGACTAGCTCCGTCAATGAGCAGTTCTTC
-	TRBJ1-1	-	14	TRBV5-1	CASSPWSETTEAFF	TGCGCCAGCAGCCCCTGGTCCGAGACCACTGAAGCTTTCTTT
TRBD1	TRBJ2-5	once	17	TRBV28	CASSLGTGGSGQETQYF	TGTGCCAGCAGTTTAGGGACAGGGGGCAGTGGCCAAGAGACCCAGTACTTC
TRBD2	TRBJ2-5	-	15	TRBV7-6	CASSPLAGLQETQYF	TGTGCCAGCAGTCCACTAGCGGGACTCCAAGAGACCCAGTACTTC
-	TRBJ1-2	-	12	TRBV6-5	CASSQPNYGYTF	TGTGCCAGCAGCCAACCTAACTATGGCTACACCTTC
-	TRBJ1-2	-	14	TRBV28	CASSQPGRNYGYTF	TGTGCCAGCAGCCAACCCGGCCGTAACTATGGCTACACCTTC
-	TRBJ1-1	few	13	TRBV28	CASSSGIGTEAFF	TGTGCCAGCAGTTCAGGAATTGGCACTGAAGCTTTCTTT
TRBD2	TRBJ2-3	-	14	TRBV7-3	CASSLDGRADTQYF	TGTGCCAGCAGCTTAGACGGGAGGGCAGATACGCAGTATTTT
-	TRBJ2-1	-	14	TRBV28	CASSLHQGNNEQFF	TGTGCCAGCAGTTTACACCAGGGTAACAATGAGCAGTTCTTC
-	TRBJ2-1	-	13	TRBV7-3	CASSFSPEEEQFF	TGTGCCAGCAGCTTTTCCCCCGAAGAGGAGCAGTTCTTC
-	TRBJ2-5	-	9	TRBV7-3	CASSAHQYF	TGTGCCAGCAGCGCCCACCAGTACTTC
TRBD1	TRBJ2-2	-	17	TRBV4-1	CASSQARQGFNTGELFF	TGCGCCAGCAGCCAAGCCCGACAGGGGTTCAACACCGGGGAGCTGTTTTTT
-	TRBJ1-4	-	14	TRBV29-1	CSVWTVATNEKLFF	TGCAGCGTGTGGACAGTTGCAACTAATGAAAAACTGTTTTTT
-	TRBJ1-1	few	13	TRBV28	CASSLLAQGEAFF	TGTGCCAGCAGTTTATTGGCGCAGGGAGAGGCTTTCTTT
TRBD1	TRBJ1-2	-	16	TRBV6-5	CASSSDRGTYNYGYTF	TGTGCCAGCAGTTCGGACAGGGGGACCTATAACTATGGCTACACCTTC
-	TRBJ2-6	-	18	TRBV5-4	CASSFPSGTSSGANVLTF	TGTGCCAGCAGCTTTCCCTCAGGCACTAGCTCTGGGGCCAACGTCCTGACTTTC
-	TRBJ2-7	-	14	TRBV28	CASSSGGTGYEQYF	TGTGCCAGCAGTTCAGGGGGGACGGGATACGAGCAGTACTTC
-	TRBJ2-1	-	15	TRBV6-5	CASSYTGTTYNEQFF	TGTGCCAGCAGTTATACCGGGACAACCTACAATGAGCAGTTCTTC
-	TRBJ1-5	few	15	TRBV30	CAWSRRTANYQPQHF	TGTGCCTGGAGCCGCCGGACAGCTAATTATCAGCCCCAGCATTTT
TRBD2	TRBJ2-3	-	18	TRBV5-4	CASSLALASGRAGDTQYF	TGTGCCAGCAGCTTGGCCCTGGCTAGCGGGAGGGCCGGAGATACGCAGTATTTT
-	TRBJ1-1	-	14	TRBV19	CASSIGDRYTEAFF	TGTGCCAGTAGTATAGGAGATCGATACACTGAAGCTTTCTTT
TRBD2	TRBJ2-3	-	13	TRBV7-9	CASSLRGSATQYF	TGTGCCAGCAGCTTACGCGGGAGCGCTACGCAGTATTTT
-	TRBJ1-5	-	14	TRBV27	CASSSHWSNQPQHF	TGTGCCAGCAGTTCCCATTGGAGCAATCAGCCCCAGCATTTT
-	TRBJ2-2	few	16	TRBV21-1	CASSPPIGTNTGELFF	TGTGCCAGCAGCCCGCCGATTGGAACGAACACCGGGGAGCTGTTTTTT
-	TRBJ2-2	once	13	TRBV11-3	CASSGDWEGELFF	TGTGCCAGCAGCGGAGACTGGGAAGGGGAGCTGTTTTTT
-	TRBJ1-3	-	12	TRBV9	CASSVDLRTIYF	TGTGCCAGCAGCGTAGATCTAAGGACCATATATTTT
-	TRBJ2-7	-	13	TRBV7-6	CASSKATAYEQYF	TGTGCCAGCAGCAAAGCGACCGCCTACGAGCAGTACTTC
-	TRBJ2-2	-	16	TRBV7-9	CASSPRQQRGTGELFF	TGTGCCAGCAGCCCTCGCCAACAGCGTGGCACCGGGGAGCTGTTTTTT
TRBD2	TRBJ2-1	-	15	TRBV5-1	CASSSSGRAFNEQFF	TGCGCCAGCAGCTCGAGCGGGAGGGCCTTCAATGAGCAGTTCTTC
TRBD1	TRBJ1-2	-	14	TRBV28	CASTGDRGGYGYTF	TGTGCCAGCACCGGGGACAGGGGTGGCTATGGCTACACCTTC